A few counts support the clone carrying this T cell receptor (beta chain). Its matching antigen is unknown. The record originates from a study of T cell repertoires in cytomegalovirus infection. Study in general: Matching HLA type and CMV infection were both indicated by public TCR beta signatures.

Using its own MiXCR run on the reads, TCRdb lists one record per CDR3 protein. The table lists about 740,000 distinct CDR3 sequences, less than 40% of them singletons. Study-wide results and caveats: Identification of carriers of CMV plus the relevant HLA was achieved through cumulative public TCR beta family frequency.

Sequencing input: PBMCs. The TCR comes from a human donor in good health (CMV status not recorded). Some clones in this sample may be carry-over from other donors' samples.

For the CDR3, the DNA is TGCGCCAGCAGCCATCCTGAAGGGCTTCCCCTGTTTTTT. Its protein is CASSHPEGLPLFF. This chain links TRBV4-1 with TRBJ1-4; D is ambiguous. Trimming pared 3 bases from V and 14 bases from J, leaving 16 bases between. The CDR3 runs 13 residues. The germline V gene encodes CDR1 MGHRA and CDR2 YSYEKL.